This is a list of T cell receptor beta chains from one sample in a study of early T cells in non-severe SARS-CoV-2 infection. One entry per CDR3 protein results from TCRdb running MiXCR on the 5' RACE reads. The repertoire holds nearly 80,000 distinct CDR3 sequences, with 13% as singletons. Material for sequencing was whole blood. Receptors were obtained from an adult who was a healthcare worker with PCR-confirmed SARS-CoV-2 infection or an uninfected control (not recorded which). Each CDR3 is given with its conserved first and last residue. Each record gives: V gene, J gene, clone size, D gene, CDR3 DNA, CDR3 protein. A D gene is named only where the DNA matches it firmly. For some rows the clone size is stated as once, few or many, or as a class when expanded; others skip it.

>TRBV7-9|TRBJ2-3|.|.
TGTGCCAGCAGCCCCGACATTCGCACAGATACGCAGTATTTT
CASSPDIRTDTQYF
>TRBV15|TRBJ2-7|.|TRBD1
TGTGCCACCAGCAGAGAAAGGGACAGGGACTACGAGCAGTACTTC
CATSRERDRDYEQYF
>TRBV20-1|TRBJ2-7|few|TRBD1
TGTAGTGCTAACCCAGGCACAGGGGTCGCCTACGAGCAGTACTTC
CSANPGTGVAYEQYF
>TRBV28|TRBJ2-7|few|.
TGTGCCACCCTCAGGGGCCTGAGCTCCTACGAGCAGTACTTC
CATLRGLSSYEQYF
>TRBV7-2|TRBJ1-4|few|.
TGTGCCAGCAGCTTGGGAGGGGGGACTAATGAAAAACTGTTTTTT
CASSLGGGTNEKLFF
>TRBV7-2|TRBJ1-1|.|.
TGTGCCAGCAGCACCCTTCCTCTGACTGCTGAAGCTTTCTTT
CASSTLPLTAEAFF
>TRBV6-2/TRBV6-3|TRBJ2-1|.|TRBD1
TGTGCCAGCAGTTACCGTACAGGGGGCTACAATGAGCAGTTCTTC
CASSYRTGGYNEQFF
>TRBV29-1|TRBJ1-2|few|.
TGCAGCGTTGACCGGGATGGCTACACCTTC
CSVDRDGYTF
>TRBV29-1|TRBJ1-1|many|.
TGCAGCGAAAGAGGAGGTATGAACACTGAAGCTTTCTTT
CSERGGMNTEAFF
>TRBV6-6|TRBJ2-2|few|TRBD1
TGTGCCAGCAGCTACGCCGGACAGGTGTACACCGGGGAGCTGTTTTTT
CASSYAGQVYTGELFF
>TRBV6-2/TRBV6-3|TRBJ1-1|few|.
TGTGCCAGCAGTTATTATCCGGGAGGGGCGAACACTGAAGCTTTCTTT
CASSYYPGGANTEAFF
>TRBV10-3|TRBJ2-5|many|.
TGTGCCATCGGCCGGTCAGTTCAAGAGACCCAGTACTTC
CAIGRSVQETQYF
>TRBV6-2/TRBV6-3|TRBJ2-1|once|TRBD2
TGTGCCAGCAGACCCGCCGGGAGCGGGGGGTACAATGAGCAGTTCTTC
CASRPAGSGGYNEQFF
>TRBV18|TRBJ2-5|many|TRBD1
TGTGCCAGCTCACCGACAGGGGGCAAAGAGACCCAGTACTTC
CASSPTGGKETQYF
>TRBV27|TRBJ1-4|.|.
TGTGCCAGCAGTTTACAGGGTTCTGAAAAACTGTTTTTT
CASSLQGSEKLFF
>TRBV7-2|TRBJ2-1|many|.
TGTGCCAGCAGCTTAGGGGGACTCTCTGAGCAGTTCTTC
CASSLGGLSEQFF
>TRBV30|TRBJ2-2|many|.
TGTGCCTGGAAAAGGCTTTTAGACACCGGGGAGCTGTTTTTT
CAWKRLLDTGELFF
>TRBV28|TRBJ2-1|few|TRBD2
TGTGCCAGCAGCCCCACTAGCGGGAGAGGCAATGAGCAGTTCTTC
CASSPTSGRGNEQFF
>TRBV7-9|TRBJ2-7|many|.
TGTGCCAGCAGTTCGGGACCTCGAAGGGACTACGAGCAGTACTTC
CASSSGPRRDYEQYF
>TRBV9|TRBJ1-5|.|.
TGTGCCAGCAGCGAAACGGACAGCCTCAATCAGCCCCAGCATTTT
CASSETDSLNQPQHF
>TRBV5-1|TRBJ2-2|medium-sized|.
TGCGCCAGCAGCCCAAGCGGAGCGAACACCGGGGAGCTGTTTTTT
CASSPSGANTGELFF
>TRBV6-4|TRBJ1-1|few|.
TGTGCCAGCAGATCCGGGAAGAACACTGAAGCTTTCTTT
CASRSGKNTEAFF
>TRBV12-3/TRBV12-4|TRBJ2-3|.|.
TGTGCCAGCAGCATCGGACATTCCAGCACAGATACCCAGTATTTT
CASSIGHSSTDTQYF
>TRBV7-6|TRBJ2-1|many|.
TGTGCCAGCAGCTTAATTGTGGGAATCTACAATGAGCAGTTCTTC
CASSLIVGIYNEQFF
>TRBV12-5|TRBJ2-1|few|.
TGTGCTAGTGGTTTAATATCAGGGACTTCCTACAATGAGCAGTTCTTC
CASGLISGTSYNEQFF
>TRBV28|TRBJ2-3|.|TRBD1
TGTGCCAGCAGCATGACAGGGGGCTCCGCAGATACGCAGTATTTT
CASSMTGGSADTQYF
>TRBV7-7|TRBJ2-1|.|TRBD2
TGTGCCAGCAGCTTAGATTATAGCGGGAGCAATGAGCAGTTCTTC
CASSLDYSGSNEQFF
>TRBV11-2|TRBJ2-1|many|TRBD2
TGTGCCAGCAGCCCCGCTCGTGGACTAGGTAGCAATGAGCAGTTCTTC
CASSPARGLGSNEQFF
>TRBV15|TRBJ2-3|.|.
TGTGCCACCACCTTAGGGGGAGGCACAGATACGCAGTATTTT
CATTLGGGTDTQYF
>TRBV6-5|TRBJ2-1|few|TRBD2
TGTGCCAGCAGTTACTCCGCTAGCGGGACGATATACTCCTACAATGAGCAGTTCTTC
CASSYSASGTIYSYNEQFF
>TRBV2|TRBJ1-1|many|.
TGTGCCAGCAGTGAGTTTAGGAGCCCCGACACTGAAGCTTTCTTT
CASSEFRSPDTEAFF
>TRBV28|TRBJ1-2|few|TRBD1
TGTGCCAGCAGTATACAGGGGGCGTTCTATGGCTACACCTTC
CASSIQGAFYGYTF
>TRBV5-1|TRBJ2-1|many|TRBD2
TGCGCCAGCAGCTTGGGCGGGACTAGCGATTACTACAATGAGCAGTTCTTC
CASSLGGTSDYYNEQFF
>TRBV10-2|TRBJ2-1|.|TRBD2
TGCGCCAGCAGTGGGGGGACTAGCTCCTCCTACAATGAGCAGTTCTTC
CASSGGTSSSYNEQFF
>TRBV27|TRBJ1-2|few|.
TGTGCCAGCAGTTTATCGAAGGGCTATGGCTACACCTTC
CASSLSKGYGYTF
>TRBV6-1|TRBJ2-1|many|.
TGTGCCACCAACCCCGGGGAGCGCGATGAGCAGTTCTTC
CATNPGERDEQFF
>TRBV19|TRBJ1-4|few|.
TGTGCCAGTAGTCTCCGATTTGCAACTAATGAAAAACTGTTTTTT
CASSLRFATNEKLFF
>TRBV19|TRBJ2-6|.|.
TGTGCCAGTAGTACGGGATCCGGGCTCAACGTCCTGACTTTC
CASSTGSGLNVLTF
>TRBV20-1|TRBJ2-1|.|TRBD2
TGCAGTGCTAGGGGGACTAGCGGGAGGTTCGTCGGCAATGAGCAGTTCTTC
CSARGTSGRFVGNEQFF
>TRBV6-2/TRBV6-3|TRBJ2-3|.|TRBD1
TGTGCCAGCAGTTGTCCTAGACAGGGGCCTGGCACAGATACGCAGTATTTT
CASSCPRQGPGTDTQYF
>TRBV7-8|TRBJ2-5|many|TRBD2
TGTGCCAGCAGCTTTTCAGGGACTAGCGGGCAAGAGACCCAGTACTTC
CASSFSGTSGQETQYF
>TRBV20-1|TRBJ1-1|few|.
TGCAGTGCGCCGGGACGCCCTCCGAAATCGATGAACACTGAAGCTTTCTTT
CSAPGRPPKSMNTEAFF
>TRBV12-3/TRBV12-4|TRBJ2-2|few|.
TGTGCCAGCAGCCAGAGACTGGATACCGGGGAGCTGTTTTTT
CASSQRLDTGELFF
>TRBV27|TRBJ2-5|many|.
TGTGCCAGCAGAATTTCCGGCAGGCAAGAGACCCAGTACTTC
CASRISGRQETQYF
>TRBV7-9|TRBJ2-7|few|.
TGTGCCAGCAGCTTAGAGGGACGGATATACGAGCAGTACTTC
CASSLEGRIYEQYF
>TRBV27|TRBJ2-5|.|.
TGTGCCAGCAGTCCGCGATCGGGGGAGACCCAGTACTTC
CASSPRSGETQYF
>TRBV20-1|TRBJ2-7|.|TRBD1
TGCAGTGCAAGCGGACAGGGGTCCTTCAAGCAGTACTTC
CSASGQGSFKQYF
>TRBV4-2|TRBJ2-1|few|.
TGTGCCAGCAGCCAAGATAAGGGCGGGGGCGTCGATGAGCAGTTCTTC
CASSQDKGGGVDEQFF
>TRBV12-3/TRBV12-4|TRBJ2-1|many|TRBD2
TGTGCCAGCAGTTCCACCGGACTAGCGGGACGTCAAGCCTACAATGAGCAGTTCTTC
CASSSTGLAGRQAYNEQFF
>TRBV7-8|TRBJ1-5|.|.
TGTGCCAGCAGCTTGAATTTGGGTAATAGCAATCAGCCCCAGCATTTT
CASSLNLGNSNQPQHF
>TRBV6-7|TRBJ2-7|.|.
TGTGCCAGCAGTCCCCCGACTGGAACCTACGAGCAGTACTTC
CASSPPTGTYEQYF
>TRBV7-2|TRBJ1-1|many|.
TGTGCCAGCAGCTCCAGGGTTAACACTGAAGCTTTCTTT
CASSSRVNTEAFF